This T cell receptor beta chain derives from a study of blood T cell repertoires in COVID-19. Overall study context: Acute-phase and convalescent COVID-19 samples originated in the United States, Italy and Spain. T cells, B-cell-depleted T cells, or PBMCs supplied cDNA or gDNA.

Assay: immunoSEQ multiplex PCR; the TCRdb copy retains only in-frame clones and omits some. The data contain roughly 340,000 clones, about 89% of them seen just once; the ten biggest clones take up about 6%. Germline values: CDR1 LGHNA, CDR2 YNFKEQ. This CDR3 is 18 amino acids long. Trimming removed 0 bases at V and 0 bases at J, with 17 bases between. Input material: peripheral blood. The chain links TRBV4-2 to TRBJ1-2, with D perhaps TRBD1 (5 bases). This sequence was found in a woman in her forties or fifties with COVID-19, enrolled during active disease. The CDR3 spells CASSQDAGQGFSNYGYTF. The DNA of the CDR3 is TGTGCCAGCAGCCAAGATGCAGGGCAAGGTTTTTCTAACTATGGCTACACCTTC.